A single sample gave rise to the 18 T cell receptor beta chains below, sequenced in a study of breast tumors, draining lymph nodes, adjacent tissues. Each CDR3 protein gets one entry after TCRdb re-called the multiplex PCR reads with MiXCR. The repertoire holds some 31,000 distinct CDR3 sequences, with roughly 63% as singletons. The sample comprised breast tumor tissue. These TCRs come from a female donor with breast cancer. Some clones in this sample may be carry-over from other donors' samples.

This clonotype was seen only a few times. The chain joins TRBV6-2 or TRBV6-3 to TRBJ1-1; D is ambiguous. V was clipped by 10 bases and J by 0 bases, with 12 bases between them. This CDR3 has 13 residues. Germline CDR1 MNHEY, CDR2 SVGEGT. CDR3 sequence: CAIRGGMNTEAFF. The CDR3 DNA reads TGTGCCATCCGCGGAGGGATGAACACTGAAGCTTTCTTT.

This clonotype was observed many times. V usage is TRBV25-1 and J usage is TRBJ1-1; the D is unclear. The V end lost 6 bases, the J end lost 4 bases, and 21 bases lay between the germline ends. Per germline, CDR1 MGHDK and CDR2 SYGVNS. The CDR3 covers 16 residues. The CDR3: CASSKGRSGWVTEAFF. The CDR3 DNA reads TGTGCCAGCAGCAAAGGGAGATCGGGTTGGGTCACTGAAGCTTTCTTT. Full variable domain (remainder filled in from reference TRBV25-1 and TRBJ1-1): EADIYQTPRYLVIGTGKKITLECSQTMGHDKMYWYQQDPGMELHLIHYSYGVNSTEKGDLSSESTVSRIRTEHFPLTLESARPSHTSQYLCASSKGRSGWVTEAFFGQGTRLTVV.

The V call is TRBV12-3 or TRBV12-4, the J call TRBJ2-1; D unresolved. The CDR3 is made up of 16 amino acids. Trimming took 2 bases from V and 0 from J, leaving 11 bases between them. In DNA, the CDR3 is TGTGCCAGCAGTTTAATCCCCCAGGACTCCTACAATGAGCAGTTCTTC. Its protein is CASSLIPQDSYNEQFF.

The CDR3 nucleotides read TGCGCCAGCAGCTTTAGGGCTAGCGGGGCCCTCGGTAAAGAGACCCAGTACTTC. Translating gives CASSFRASGALGKETQYF. This chain links TRBV5-1 with TRBJ2-5, with TRBD2 matching over 9 bases. The V gene end was trimmed by 2 bases and the J gene end by 3 bases; junction bases not matched to a gene: 14. The CDR3 is 18 amino acids. Germline CDR1 is SGHRS and CDR2 is YFSETQ.

The chain uses TRBV2 and TRBJ1-5; no clear D gene. The CDR3 totals 13 residues. CDR1 and CDR2 (germline): SNHLY, FYNNEI. V lost 6 bases, J lost 2 bases, and 8 bases lay in between. The CDR3 DNA reads as TGTGCCAGCAGGGGGATGGGCAATCAGCCCCAGCATTTT. Translating gives CASRGMGNQPQHF.

The chain joins TRBV7-2 to TRBJ1-5; a weak D match, TRBD1 (6 bases). In germline, CDR1 is SGHTA, CDR2 FQGNSA. The CDR3 runs to 14 residues. With 5 bases removed from V and 1 base from J, the gap between germline ends came to 9 bases. CDR3 region: CASSIQGSNQPQHF. As DNA, the CDR3 is TGTGCCAGCAGCATACAGGGCAGCAATCAGCCCCAGCATTTT. Filled out from reference TRBV7-2 and TRBJ1-5, the complete variable domain reads GAGVSQSPSNKVTEKGKDVELRCDPISGHTALYWYRQSLGQGLEFLIYFQGNSAPDKSGLPSDRFSAERTGGSVSTLTIQRTQQEDSAVYLCASSIQGSNQPQHFGDGTRLSIL.

There are many counts of this clonotype. The V gene is TRBV5-1, the J gene TRBJ2-3, with TRBD2 matching over 10 bases. The CDR3 sequence is 19 residues long. CDR1 is SGHRS and CDR2 is YFSETQ in the germline V gene. Trimming removed 1 base from V and 2 bases from J; junction bases left unmatched: 13. As DNA, the CDR3 is TGCGCCAGCAGCTTGCGAAGCTTAGCGGGGGGAAACCCCACAGATACGCAGTATTTT. It translates to CASSLRSLAGGNPTDTQYF. The full variable domain, with the rest looked up from reference TRBV5-1 and TRBJ2-3, is KAGVTQTPRYLIKTRGQQVTLSCSPISGHRSVSWYQQTPGQGLQFLFEYFSETQRNKGNFPGRFSGRQFSNSRSEMNVSTLELGDSALYLCASSLRSLAGGNPTDTQYFGPGTRLTVL.

This clonotype was recorded many times. The V call is TRBV10-3, the J call TRBJ2-5, with 12 positions matching TRBD2. The CDR3 spans 17 residues. Per the germline V gene, CDR1 is ENHRY and CDR2 is SYGVKD. V trimming: 2 bases; J trimming: 0 bases; junction bases outside the gene matches: 4. The CDR3 nucleotides are TGTGCCATCAGTGAGAGACTAGCGGGGGCCAACCAAGAGACCCAGTACTTC. The encoded protein is CAISERLAGANQETQYF.

V usage is TRBV20-1 and J usage is TRBJ2-6, with TRBD1 matching 8 bases. The junction had 7 bases not matched to a gene; V was cut back by 6 bases and J by 3 bases. CDR3 length: 15 amino acids. CDR1 DFQATT and CDR2 SNEGSKA come from the germline V gene (reference sequence). The CDR3 loop is CSASDRGGGANVLTF. In DNA form, the CDR3 reads TGCAGTGCCTCAGACAGGGGTGGTGGGGCCAACGTCCTGACTTTC.

This clonotype was seen a single time. The chain combines TRBV10-3 with TRBJ1-4; 8 bases agree with TRBD1. Germline V lookup: CDR1 ENHRY, CDR2 SYGVKD. The V gene end was trimmed by 5 bases and the J gene end by 8 bases; junction bases not matched to a gene: 13. The CDR3 contains 16 residues. The chain's CDR3 is CAISSDRDKRGEKLFF. The CDR3 coding sequence is TGTGCCATCAGTTCGGACAGGGATAAGAGGGGGGAAAAACTGTTTTTT.

This rearrangement joins TRBV5-1 to TRBJ2-7; 12 nucleotides match TRBD1. Germline V lookup: CDR1 SGHRS, CDR2 YFSETQ. This CDR3 spans 14 amino acids. V lost 4 bases to trimming and J lost 5 bases; unmatched junction nucleotides: 4. The CDR3 bases are TGCGCCAGCAGCGAGGGACAGGGGGCCGACGAGCAGTACTTC. This sequence encodes CASSEGQGADEQYF.

At least ten counts were recorded for this clonotype. The chain joins TRBV12-3 or TRBV12-4 to TRBJ1-3; D uncertain. The CDR3 loop spans 14 amino acids. Trimming removed 1 base at V and 6 bases at J, with 10 bases between. CDR3 coding DNA: TGTGCCAGCAGTTTAGGGGCAACCTTAAACACCATATATTTT. Translation: CASSLGATLNTIYF.

The chain carries TRBV7-2 and TRBJ1-5; the match to TRBD1 covers 12 bases. J lost 7 bases, V lost 1 base, and 5 bases had no gene match. The germline CDR1 and CDR2 sequences are SGHTA and FQGNSA. The CDR3 is 16 amino acids. The CDR3 spells CASSLVGTGGVQPQHF. In DNA form, the CDR3 reads TGTGCCAGCAGCTTAGTTGGGACAGGGGGCGTGCAGCCCCAGCATTTT.

This clonotype was seen ten or more times. The V call is TRBV19, the J call TRBJ2-5, with 9 positions matching TRBD2. The CDR3 totals 15 residues. J lost 5 bases, V lost 6 bases, and 10 bases had no gene match. Germline CDR1 and CDR2: LNHDA and SQIVND (reference sequence). CDR3 sequence (DNA): TGTGCCAGTAGGCTTGGCGGGGGGGCTATGGAGACCCAGTACTTC. It specifies CASRLGGGAMETQYF.

This chain connects TRBV9 to TRBJ1-6; 9 bases line up with TRBD1. The junction had 0 bases not matched to a gene; V was cut back by 3 bases and J by 2 bases. This CDR3 is 15 amino acids long. CDR1 and CDR2 (germline): SGDLS, YYNGEE. The CDR3 sequence: CASSGQGAYNSPLHF. The CDR3, as DNA: TGTGCCAGCAGCGGACAGGGGGCCTATAATTCACCCCTCCACTTT.

The chain combines TRBV19 with TRBJ2-3; 10 bases match TRBD1. The length of the CDR3 is 14 residues. Germline V CDR1 and CDR2: LNHDA, SQIVND (reference sequence). V trimming: 9 bases; J trimming: 4 bases; junction bases outside the gene matches: 7. DNA of the CDR3: TGTGCCAGCCGGGACAGGGGAGTAGCAGATACGCAGTATTTT. As protein: CASRDRGVADTQYF. The entire variable domain, with the rest obtained from reference TRBV19 and TRBJ2-3, is as follows: DGGITQSPKYLFRKEGQNVTLSCEQNLNHDAMYWYRQDPGQGLRLIYYSQIVNDFQKGDIAEGYSVSREKKESFPLTVTSAQKNPTAFYLCASRDRGVADTQYFGPGTRLTVL.

The rearrangement joins TRBV15 to TRBJ2-7, with D possibly being TRBD1 (6 bases). The CDR3 consists of 15 residues. V dropped 0 bases and J dropped 2 bases, with 11 bases sitting between them. Germline V gene sequence: CDR1 LNHNV, CDR2 YYDKDF (reference sequence). The CDR3 spells CATSRDARGTYEQYF. CDR3 sequence (DNA): TGTGCCACCAGCAGAGACGCCAGGGGAACCTACGAGCAGTACTTC.

The V gene is TRBV28, the J gene TRBJ1-1, with D uncertain. This CDR3 has 16 residues. V lost 4 bases and J lost 0, with 15 bases in between. CDR1 is MDHEN, CDR2 SYDVKM, per germline. The CDR3 sequence: CASSSPSRRLNTEAFF. In DNA, the CDR3 is TGTGCCAGCAGTTCCCCCTCCAGGCGTCTGAACACTGAAGCTTTCTTT.